This T cell receptor beta chain was observed in a study of CD8 T cells in ankylosing spondylitis. This clonotype has a count of ten or more. The antigen remains undetermined. The CDR3 has 15 residues. Germline CDR1 is SGHRS and CDR2 is YFSETQ. The V and J ends lost 0 bases and 1 base respectively, with 10 bases between them. The authors made TCR beta libraries by quantitative 5'-RACE with molecular barcodes. TCRdb independently ran MiXCR on the 5' RACE reads; one entry per CDR3 protein. The sample lists 200,000 to 300,000 distinct CDR3 sequences, about 11% occurring once. Whole-study findings and limits: Disease-linked clones proved CD8+ and comparatively uncommon in peripheral blood. Reactive arthritis synovial fluid and blood were previously reported to contain some motif variants. Significant enrichment of disease-linked clones was reported in matched ankylosing spondylitis synovial fluid.

This clonotype was obtained from a male donor with ankylosing spondylitis or in good health (not recorded which). This chain joins TRBV5-1 and TRBJ1-1; D is ambiguous. The sample taken for sequencing was blood, either unsorted or a sorted T cell fraction (not recorded which). CDR3 in amino acids: CASSLDGLGNTEAFF. In DNA form, the CDR3 reads TGCGCCAGCAGCTTGGATGGGTTAGGGAACACTGAAGCTTTCTTT.